The 19 T cell receptor beta chains reported below all come from one sample, sequenced in a study of memory CD4+ T cells and cytomegalovirus serostatus. Single viable CD3+CD4+CD8-CD45RO+ cells were sorted as the memory CD4+ T cells. Sequenced by immunoSEQ multiplex PCR; TCRdb stores in-frame clones only, minus some. Here the sample spans tens of thousands of clones, around 77% being singletons. Input material: memory CD4+ T cells from blood. These receptors came from an adult in good health and CMV-seronegative.

V gene TRBV6-1 combines with J gene TRBJ2-3; no clear D gene. V was shortened by 3 bases and J by 2 bases, with 9 bases between the two germline ends. Germline V gene data show CDR1 as MNHNS and CDR2 as SASEGT. The CDR3 totals 14 residues. CDR3 coding DNA: TGTGCCAGCAGTGAGAGCGTAGCCACAGATACGCAGTATTTT. Translating it yields CASSESVATDTQYF.

The chain carries TRBV5-1 and TRBJ1-1; D is unclear. V was pared by 5 bases and J by 4 bases, with 15 bases between. Germline V gene sequence: CDR1 SGHRS, CDR2 YFSETQ. CDR3 size: 14 residues. CDR3 nucleotides: TGCGCCAGCAGTCCGGATCCGGCGAGCACTGAAGCTTTCTTT. This sequence encodes CASSPDPASTEAFF. Using reference TRBV5-1 and TRBJ1-1 for the parts outside the CDR3, the full variable domain is KAGVTQTPRYLIKTRGQQVTLSCSPISGHRSVSWYQQTPGQGLQFLFEYFSETQRNKGNFPGRFSGRQFSNSRSEMNVSTLELGDSALYLCASSPDPASTEAFFGQGTRLTVV.

The chain has TRBV13 and TRBJ1-1; tentatively, D is TRBD1 (5 bases). There are 11 residues in the CDR3. V gave up 6 bases and J gave up 11 bases, with 13 bases separating them. Per germline, CDR1 PRHDT and CDR2 FYEKMQ (reference sequence). The CDR3 region has the DNA TGTGCCAGCAGGGGGCTTCGTGAGGCTTTCTTT. This codes for CASRGLREAFF.

This chain connects TRBV29-1 to TRBJ1-5; 8 bases agree with TRBD1. J gave up 6 bases and V 4 bases, and 5 bases lay outside the gene matches. Germline values: CDR1 SQVTM, CDR2 ANQGSEA. This CDR3 is 13 amino acids long. The CDR3 here is CSVATGVGQPQHF. CDR3 bases: TGCAGCGTTGCGACAGGGGTGGGTCAGCCCCAGCATTTT.

This clone was counted once. The chain employs TRBV6-6 and TRBJ2-1, with 9 bases fitting TRBD2. Germline V CDR1 and CDR2: MNHNY, SVGAGI (reference sequence). The CDR3 length is 16 residues. V shed 8 bases, J shed 5 bases, and the junction held 13 bases outside the gene matches. CDR3 residues: CASGRGSGRRDNEQFF. Written as DNA, the CDR3 is TGTGCCAGCGGACGGGGTAGCGGGAGAAGGGACAATGAGCAGTTCTTC.

This clone was found once. The chain recombines TRBV28 with TRBJ1-5; TRBD1 agrees at 7 bases. This CDR3 region has 15 residues. V was pared by 6 bases and J by 6 bases, with 11 bases of the junction left unmatched. Germline CDR1 reads MDHEN; CDR2 reads SYDVKM. The CDR3 protein is CASSRATGFSQPQHF. CDR3 bases: TGTGCCAGCAGCCGCGCGACAGGGTTTAGTCAGCCCCAGCATTTT. Combining the CDR3 with reference TRBV28 and TRBJ1-5 gives the whole variable domain DVKVTQSSRYLVKRTGEKVFLECVQDMDHENMFWYRQDPGLGLRLIYFSYDVKMKEKGDIPEGYSVSREKKERFSLILESASTNQTSMYLCASSRATGFSQPQHFGDGTRLSIL.

The V call is TRBV7-3, the J call TRBJ2-1, with 7 bases identical to TRBD1. Germline V CDR1 and CDR2: SGHTA, FQGTGA. The V and J ends lost 5 bases and 2 bases, in that order; junction bases with no gene match: 9. CDR3 length: 16 amino acids. The CDR3: CASSVMTGSTYNEQFF. The CDR3, as DNA: TGTGCCAGCAGCGTAATGACAGGGTCAACCTACAATGAGCAGTTCTTC.

J is TRBJ1-3 and V is TRBV29-1; 9 bases agree with TRBD1. Germline V gene lookup returns CDR1 SQVTM and CDR2 ANQGSEA. The V segment lost 7 bases and the J segment 6 bases; nucleotides outside the gene matches: 10. The CDR3 is 14 amino acids. The CDR3 nucleotides read TGCAGCGACGGGAGGGACAGGGCTAAAAACACCATATATTTT. Amino acid sequence: CSDGRDRAKNTIYF.

V usage is TRBV10-1 and J usage is TRBJ2-5; D unresolved. Trimming shortened V by 4 bases and J by 5 bases, and 11 bases separated the two germline ends. The CDR3 totals 13 residues. Germline values: CDR1 WNHNN, CDR2 SYGVQD (reference sequence). CDR3 residues: CASSVGFGETQYF. In nucleotides, the CDR3 is TGCGCCAGCAGTGTCGGATTTGGGGAGACCCAGTACTTC.

The rearrangement joins TRBV19 to TRBJ2-2, with TRBD1 matching over 8 bases. Germline V gives CDR1 LNHDA, CDR2 SQIVND (reference sequence). This CDR3 is 15 amino acids long. J gave up 4 bases and V 6 bases, and 7 bases lay outside the gene matches. The CDR3 DNA reads as TGTGCCAGTAGGACAGGGGCACGTATCACCGGGGAGCTGTTTTTT. Protein: CASRTGARITGELFF.

This clone qualifies as medium-sized. The chain combines TRBV30 with TRBJ1-4; 7 nucleotides align to TRBD1. Trimming at V came to 4 bases and at J to 8 bases, leaving 10 bases not matched to a gene. The CDR3 loop spans 14 amino acids. In germline, CDR1 is GTSNPN, CDR2 SVGIG (reference sequence). For the CDR3, the DNA is TGTGCCTGGAAGAGGTACCAGGGGGTAGAAAAACTGTTTTTT. Amino acid sequence: CAWKRYQGVEKLFF.

This clone was detected only once. The CDR3 DNA reads TGTGCCAGCAGCCCCAATCGGGGCGGGGTTAGCACAGATACGCAGTATTTT. As protein: CASSPNRGGVSTDTQYF. The V gene is TRBV11-2, the J gene TRBJ2-3, with D tentatively TRBD2 (6 bases). V was clipped by 5 bases and J by 0 bases, with 18 bases between them. The CDR3 loop spans 17 amino acids. CDR1 SGHAT and CDR2 FQNNGV come from the germline V gene.

This clone has just a few counts. The chain is built from TRBV9 and TRBJ1-2; 11 bases line up with TRBD1. J gave up 6 bases and V 3 bases, and 19 bases lay outside the gene matches. Germline V gene sequence: CDR1 SGDLS, CDR2 YYNGEE. CDR3 length equals 19 residues. Here the CDR3 reads CASSDWSRDRGSQIDGYTF. The CDR3 nucleotides are TGTGCCAGCAGCGACTGGAGTAGGGACAGGGGGTCCCAAATTGATGGCTACACCTTC.

This clone occurred once. V usage is TRBV2 and J usage is TRBJ2-2, with 9 bases identical to TRBD1. The V gene end was trimmed by 8 bases and the J gene end by 4 bases; junction bases not matched to a gene: 11. The CDR3 spans 16 residues. Germline-derived CDR1 and CDR2 are SNHLY and FYNNEI. The CDR3 loop reads CASEGQGISGTGELFF. CDR3 DNA sequence: TGTGCCAGCGAAGGACAGGGGATCTCGGGCACCGGGGAGCTGTTTTTT.

The CDR3 sequence: CASSKDRNQPQHF. The CDR3 DNA is TGTGCCAGCAGCAAGGACAGGAATCAGCCCCAGCATTTT. This chain links TRBV7-2 with TRBJ1-5, with 7 nucleotides matching TRBD1. Germline assignment: CDR1 SGHTA and CDR2 FQGNSA. This CDR3 has 13 residues. With V trimmed by 5 bases and J by 4 bases, 2 bases remained unmatched.

The V call is TRBV7-2, the J call TRBJ1-1; D remains unclear. The CDR3 consists of 15 residues. V was pared by 3 bases and J by 6 bases, with 17 bases between. Germline CDR1 reads SGHTA; CDR2 reads FQGNSA. The CDR3 sequence: CASSFFAPERAEAFF. The CDR3 bases are TGTGCCAGCAGCTTTTTCGCTCCGGAACGCGCTGAAGCTTTCTTT.

Of note for this clone: Mismatch with germline at one junction end may stem from a read error. The genes are TRBV2 and TRBJ1-4, with unresolved D. This CDR3 has 15 residues. Germline V gene lookup returns CDR1 SNHLY and CDR2 FYNNEI. The CDR3: CASSGYSRVAQMVLF. As DNA, the CDR3 is TGTGCCAGCAGCGGGTACAGTCGGGTGGCCCAGATGGTACTTTTT.

The chain is built from TRBV5-4 and TRBJ2-1; the D gene is possibly TRBD2 (6 bases). This CDR3 region has 16 residues. V was shortened by 4 bases and J by 10 bases, with 24 bases between the two germline ends. CDR1 and CDR2 from the germline V gene are SGHNT and YYREEE (reference sequence). CDR3 DNA sequence: TGTGCCAGCAGCACACCGGGACTTCGAGCTAGAAGGGAGCAGTTCTTC. This gives the protein CASSTPGLRARREQFF.

V gene TRBV5-1 combines with J gene TRBJ2-1; 9 bases fit TRBD2. Germline V CDR1 and CDR2: SGHRS, YFSETQ. This CDR3 has 16 residues. V shed 1 base, J shed 3 bases, and the junction held 5 bases outside the gene matches. The CDR3 sequence is CASSLLSGSVYNEQFF. For the CDR3, the DNA is TGCGCCAGCAGCTTGCTTAGCGGGAGTGTCTACAATGAGCAGTTCTTC.